These 25 T cell receptor beta chains were all obtained from the same sample, sequenced in a study of blood T cell repertoires in COVID-19. Some clones are missing from TCRdb's copy, which holds only in-frame ones; the method was immunoSEQ multiplex PCR. The data contain tens of thousands of clones, approximately 87% of them seen just once; the ten biggest clones take up around 15%. Sequencing was performed on peripheral blood. These receptors all come from a human donor in a cohort sampled during active COVID-19.

The J gene is TRBJ1-6, the V gene TRBV7-9, with D perhaps TRBD1 (5 bases). Germline CDR1 is SEHNR and CDR2 is FQNEAQ (reference sequence). The CDR3 is 15 amino acids. V lost 5 bases, J lost 10 bases, and 18 bases lay in between. CDR3 in amino acids: CASSKQDFTGSPLHF. In DNA form, the CDR3 reads TGTGCCAGCAGCAAACAGGATTTCACTGGGTCACCCCTCCACTTT.

The V call is TRBV6-2 or TRBV6-3, the J call TRBJ2-1; D may be TRBD2 (7 bases). The V end was cut by 2 bases, the J end by 10 bases, with 15 bases between. In germline, CDR1 is MNHEY, CDR2 SVGEGT. This CDR3 contains 14 residues. DNA for the CDR3: TGTGCCAGCAGTTACGGGCGGGAGCAGGGGGAGCAGTTCTTC. Amino acids: CASSYGREQGEQFF.

This rearrangement joins TRBV4-1 to TRBJ1-5; D ambiguous. Trimming stripped 1 base from V and 6 bases from J, with 13 bases between. CDR1 is MGHRA, CDR2 YSYEKL, per germline. This CDR3 is 15 amino acids long. CDR3 DNA sequence: TGCGCCAGCAGCCAAGGGGTCGGGTCGGCTCAGCCCCAGCATTTT. It is translated as CASSQGVGSAQPQHF.

This clone was observed a few times. The rearrangement joins TRBV5-6 to TRBJ1-2; D ambiguous. In germline, CDR1 is SGHDT, CDR2 YYEEEE. V was trimmed by 4 bases and J by 4 bases, leaving 23 bases between them. The CDR3 loop spans 17 amino acids. CDR3 region: CASSRPYPDYTFYGYTF. CDR3 bases: TGTGCCAGCAGCCGACCTTATCCAGACTATACCTTCTATGGCTACACCTTC. The full variable domain, rest sourced from reference TRBV5-6 and TRBJ1-2, is DAGVTQSPTHLIKTRGQQVTLRCSPKSGHDTVSWYQQALGQGPQFIFQYYEEEERQRGNFPDRFSGHQFPNYSSELNVNALLLGDSALYLCASSRPYPDYTFYGYTFGSGTRLTVV.

The CDR3 here is CASSGGTGGYGNTIYF. The CDR3 DNA is TGTGCCAGCAGCGGAGGGACAGGGGGCTATGGAAACACCATATATTTT. The chain links TRBV5-8 to TRBJ1-3; TRBD1 matches 12 bases. Per germline, CDR1 SGHTS and CDR2 YDEGEE. After removal of 4 bases from V and 3 bases from J, the junction contained 5 bases not matched to a gene. The length of the CDR3 is 16 residues.

The sample holds a few counts of this clone. V gene TRBV9 combines with J gene TRBJ2-7; D is possibly TRBD2 (6 bases). CDR3 size: 15 residues. Germline CDR1 and CDR2: SGDLS and YYNGEE. V was clipped by 0 bases and J by 5 bases, with 15 bases between them. The CDR3 loop reads CASSVEGGSIDEQYF. CDR3 bases: TGTGCCAGCAGCGTAGAAGGAGGGAGTATCGACGAGCAGTACTTC. Full variable domain (rest looked up from reference TRBV9 and TRBJ2-7): DSGVTQTPKHLITATGQRVTLRCSPRSGDLSVYWYQQSLDQGLQFLIQYYNGEERAKGNILERFSAQQFPDLHSELNLSSLELGDSALYFCASSVEGGSIDEQYFGPGTRLTVT.

The rearrangement uses TRBV10-2 and TRBJ2-3; 9 bases map to TRBD2. CDR3 length: 15 residues. The junction had 4 bases not matched to a gene; V was cut back by 3 bases and J by 3 bases. The germline V gene encodes CDR1 WSHSY and CDR2 SAAADI. The CDR3 nucleotides are TGCGCCAGCAGTGAAAAAGCGGGAGGTACAGATACGCAGTATTTT. It codes for CASSEKAGGTDTQYF.

V usage is TRBV7-3 and J usage is TRBJ2-3; D call uncertain. The CDR3 is 11 amino acids. V lost 2 bases and J 6 bases, leaving 3 bases between the germline ends. CDR1 SGHTA and CDR2 FQGTGA come from the germline V gene. The CDR3 bases are TGTGCCAGCAGCTTACGGGATACGCAGTATTTT. As protein: CASSLRDTQYF.

This sequence joins TRBV20-1 and TRBJ1-5; D is undetermined. The V end was cut by 3 bases, the J end by 4 bases, with 13 bases between. The CDR3 totals 14 residues. Germline loops: CDR1 DFQATT, CDR2 SNEGSKA (reference sequence). The CDR3 loop is CSASPGNGNQPQHF. The CDR3 nucleotides read TGCAGTGCTAGTCCGGGGAACGGGAATCAGCCCCAGCATTTT.

The chain carries TRBV28 and TRBJ2-7; D might be TRBD1 (6 bases). Germline lookup yields CDR1 MDHEN and CDR2 SYDVKM. This CDR3 has 11 residues. V was clipped by 5 bases and J by 4 bases, with 6 bases between them. The CDR3, as DNA: TGTGCCAGCAGTCAGGGGTACGAGCAGTACTTC. Encoded protein: CASSQGYEQYF.

This chain links TRBV18 with TRBJ2-3; 11 bases align to TRBD2. After removal of 3 bases from V and 0 bases from J, the junction contained 8 bases not matched to a gene. Germline loops: CDR1 KGHSH, CDR2 LQKENI. This CDR3 is built from 18 residues. Written as DNA, the CDR3 is TGTGCCAGCTCACCCCGAACTAGCGGGGGACTAAGCACAGATACGCAGTATTTT. Translated: CASSPRTSGGLSTDTQYF.

The V call is TRBV3-1 (or the pseudogene TRBV3-2), the J call TRBJ1-1, with 10 bases that match TRBD1. CDR1 is LGHDT and CDR2 is YNNKEL in the germline V gene (reference sequence). Trimming removed 3 bases from V and 2 bases from J; junction bases left unmatched: 3. The CDR3 consists of 15 residues. The CDR3 coding sequence is TGTGCCAGCAGCCAGGGGACAGGGGTTAACACTGAAGCTTTCTTT. Translated, it gives CASSQGTGVNTEAFF.

The rearrangement links TRBV10-2 to TRBJ1-2, with D hard to call. V gave up 3 bases and J gave up 5 bases, with 13 bases separating them. Per germline, CDR1 WSHSY and CDR2 SAAADI. This CDR3 comprises 14 residues. CDR3: CASSDSGPAYGYTF. The DNA of the CDR3 is TGCGCCAGCAGTGACTCTGGGCCAGCTTATGGCTACACCTTC.

This clone was seen a single time. The chain couples TRBV3-1 (or the pseudogene TRBV3-2) to TRBJ1-2; D possibly corresponds to TRBD1 (5 bases). The CDR3 contains 11 residues. Germline-derived CDR1 and CDR2 are LGHDT and YNNKEL (reference sequence). Trimming cost V 8 bases and J 8 bases, with 12 bases left between them. The DNA of the CDR3 is TGTGCCAGCGCCGCGGGGGGGGGCTACACCTTC. Translation: CASAAGGGYTF.

This chain joins TRBV7-6 and TRBJ2-7, with 11 bases matching TRBD2. This CDR3 is built from 15 residues. The V gene's germline CDR1 is SGHVS and CDR2 FNYEAQ. The J segment lost 2 bases and the V segment lost 2 bases, leaving 2 bases of the junction unmatched. The CDR3: CASSLRLAGTYEQYF. The CDR3 nucleotides read TGTGCCAGCAGCTTAAGACTAGCGGGGACCTACGAGCAGTACTTC.

The rearrangement uses TRBV5-1 and TRBJ2-7; D not certain. V was clipped by 8 bases and J by 0 bases, with 12 bases between them. Germline values: CDR1 SGHRS, CDR2 YFSETQ. This CDR3 has 13 residues. The CDR3 loop is CASTEHPSYEQYF. The CDR3 nucleotides are TGCGCCAGTACAGAGCACCCCTCCTACGAGCAGTACTTC.

The CDR3 coding sequence is TGTGCCAGCTCACAAGAAATGACTAGCGGGAGAATAAAGACCCAGTACTTC. Protein: CASSQEMTSGRIKTQYF. The chain uses TRBV18 and TRBJ2-5, with 12 bases lining up with TRBD2. From germline, CDR1 is KGHSH and CDR2 LQKENI. The CDR3 has 17 amino acids. V was clipped by 4 bases and J by 6 bases; unmatched bases: 12.

This chain connects TRBV27 to TRBJ2-7; possible D gene TRBD2, 6 bases. The CDR3 has 17 residues. V was pared by 0 bases and J by 0 bases, with 15 bases between. CDR1 and CDR2 from the germline V gene are MNHEY and SMNVEV (reference sequence). The CDR3 DNA reads as TGTGCCAGCAGTTTATCGTGGAGGGCGCAGGGCTCCTACGAGCAGTACTTC. Its protein is CASSLSWRAQGSYEQYF.

V is TRBV6-1 and J is TRBJ1-6; unclear D gene. Trimming removed 0 bases from V and 0 bases from J, with 6 bases in between. CDR1 and CDR2 from the germline V gene are MNHNS and SASEGT. The CDR3 loop spans 16 amino acids. In nucleotides, the CDR3 is TGTGCCAGCAGTGAAGCGGGGAGCTCCTATAATTCACCCCTCCACTTT. It encodes CASSEAGSSYNSPLHF.

The rearrangement uses TRBV27 and TRBJ2-7; TRBD1 matches at 8 bases. Germline values: CDR1 MNHEY, CDR2 SMNVEV (reference sequence). Losses at the gene ends were 5 bases for V and 4 bases for J; bases not matched to a gene: 16. The CDR3 covers 17 residues. CDR3 in amino acids: CASSPMTGDRGWYEQYF. In nucleotides, the CDR3 is TGTGCCAGCAGTCCAATGACTGGAGACAGGGGATGGTACGAGCAGTACTTC.

Only a few counts were recorded for this clone. The chain combines TRBV6-2 or TRBV6-3 with TRBJ2-1, with 8 bases identical to TRBD2. CDR3 length equals 15 residues. CDR1 is MNHEY and CDR2 is SVGEGT in the germline V gene. The ends lost 5 bases at V and 8 bases at J; junction bases unmatched: 11. The CDR3 DNA reads as TGTGCCAGCAGTCGCCGGGGCGGGGGGCGAGATGAGCAGTTCTTC. It specifies CASSRRGGGRDEQFF.

By share, this clone counts as medium-sized. The chain has TRBV30 and TRBJ2-2; TRBD1 matches 9 bases. This CDR3 is 15 amino acids long. Germline lookup yields CDR1 GTSNPN and CDR2 SVGIG (reference sequence). V dropped 3 bases and J dropped 3; count of bases not matched to a gene: 5. As DNA, the CDR3 is TGTGCCTGGAGCGATTGGACAGGGGACACCGGGGAGCTGTTTTTT. This codes for CAWSDWTGDTGELFF. Based on the CDR3 plus reference TRBV30 and TRBJ2-2, the full variable domain is SQTIHQWPATLVQPVGSPLSLECTVEGTSNPNLYWYRQAAGRGLQLLFYSVGIGQISSEVPQNLSASRPQDRQFILSSKKLLLSDSGFYLCAWSDWTGDTGELFFGEGSRLTVL.

This clone is a singleton in its sample. The gene calls are TRBV6-5 and TRBJ1-6, with a weak D call TRBD1 (6 bases). Germline lookup yields CDR1 MNHEY and CDR2 SVGAGI. V was cut by 4 bases and J by 10 bases, with 14 bases left in between. This CDR3 has 14 residues. CDR3 loop: CASSFSGTQSPLHF. CDR3 nucleotide sequence: TGTGCCAGCAGTTTCTCCGGGACACAGTCACCCCTCCACTTT.

About this clone itself: At one end, the junction sequence differs from germline, possibly due to a read error. The V and J genes are TRBV11-2 and TRBJ1-1; 7 bases match TRBD1. CDR3 length: 13 amino acids. CDR1 is SGHAT and CDR2 is FQNNGV in the germline V gene. This chain's CDR3 is CASSLDQAGGPLF. CDR3 nucleotides: TGTGCCAGCAGCTTAGATCAGGCAGGGGGTCCACTCTTT. Drawing the rest from reference TRBV11-2 and TRBJ1-1, the complete variable domain is EAGVAQSPRYKIIEKRQSVAFWCNPISGHATLYWYQQILGQGPKLLIQFQNNGVVDDSQLPKDRFSAERLKGVDSTLKIQPAKLEDSAVYLCASSLDQAGGPLFGQGTRLTVV.

The chain carries TRBV27 and TRBJ2-7, with TRBD1 matching over 9 bases. V trimming: 6 bases; J trimming: 3 bases; junction bases outside the gene matches: 9. Germline CDR1 reads MNHEY; CDR2 reads SMNVEV (reference sequence). The CDR3 spans 15 residues. The CDR3 DNA follows: TGTGCCAGCAGCCGCGGGACAGGGCTTTTCTACGAGCAGTACTTC. This codes for CASSRGTGLFYEQYF.